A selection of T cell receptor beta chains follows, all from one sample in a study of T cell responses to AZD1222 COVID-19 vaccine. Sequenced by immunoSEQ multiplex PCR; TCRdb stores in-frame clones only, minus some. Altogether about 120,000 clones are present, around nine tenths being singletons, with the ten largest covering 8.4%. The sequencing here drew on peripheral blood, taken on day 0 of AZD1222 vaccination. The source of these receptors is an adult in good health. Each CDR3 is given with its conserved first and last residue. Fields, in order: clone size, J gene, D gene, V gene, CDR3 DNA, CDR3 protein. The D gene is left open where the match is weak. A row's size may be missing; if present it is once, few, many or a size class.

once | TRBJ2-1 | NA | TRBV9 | TGTGCCAGCAGCGTAAGGTGGTCCGGGGGCGCGGGTAATGAGCAGTTCTTC | CASSVRWSGGAGNEQFF
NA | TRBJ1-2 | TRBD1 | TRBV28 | TGTGCCATAACTGCCGGACAGGGGCACTATGGCTACACCTTC | CAITAGQGHYGYTF
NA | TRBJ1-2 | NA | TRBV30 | TGTGCCTGGAGCCGGGGAGGCGGCTACACCTTC | CAWSRGGGYTF
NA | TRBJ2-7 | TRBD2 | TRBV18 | TGTGCCAGCTCCCCCGCGACTAGCGGGTTTTCTGGCTACGAGCAGTACTTC | CASSPATSGFSGYEQYF
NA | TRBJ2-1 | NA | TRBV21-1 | TGTGCCAGCAGGCGTTGTAGCGGGAGGGGTTTTGAGCAGTTCTTC | CASRRCSGRGFEQFF
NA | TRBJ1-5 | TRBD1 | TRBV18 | TGTGCCAGCTCACAAGGGACAGGGGGGAATCAGCCCCAGCATTTT | CASSQGTGGNQPQHF
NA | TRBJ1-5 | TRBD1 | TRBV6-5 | TGTGCCAGCAATGGACAGGGTTTCAATCAGCCCCAGCATTTT | CASNGQGFNQPQHF
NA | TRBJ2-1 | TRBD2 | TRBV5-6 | TGTGCCAGCAGCTTTGATACCGGGAGGACCTACAATGAGCAGTTCTTC | CASSFDTGRTYNEQFF
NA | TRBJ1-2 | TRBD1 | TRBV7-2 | TGTGCCAGCAGCTTAGACAGGGGGCTAATAGGCTACACCTTC | CASSLDRGLIGYTF
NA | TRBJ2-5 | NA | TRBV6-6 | TGTGCCAGCACCCGGGACTCAGAGACCCAGTACTTC | CASTRDSETQYF
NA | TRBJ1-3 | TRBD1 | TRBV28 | TGTGCCAGCAGCCCGGGACAGGGGGGAAACACCATATATTTT | CASSPGQGGNTIYF
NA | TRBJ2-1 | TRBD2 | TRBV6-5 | TGTGCCAGCAGGGGGACTAGCGGAAACTACAATGAGCAGTTCTTC | CASRGTSGNYNEQFF
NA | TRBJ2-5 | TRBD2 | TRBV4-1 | TGCGCCAGCAGCCTTACTAGCGGGAGGGCCGGAGAGACCCAGTACTTC | CASSLTSGRAGETQYF
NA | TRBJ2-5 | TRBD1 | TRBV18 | TGTGCCAGCTCATCACTGACAGGGGTGGAGACCCAGTACTTC | CASSSLTGVETQYF
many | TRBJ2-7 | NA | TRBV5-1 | TGCGCCAGCAGCCGTAGCCAGGGGGGATCCTACGAGCAGTACTTC | CASSRSQGGSYEQYF
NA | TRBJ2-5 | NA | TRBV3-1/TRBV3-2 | TGTGCCAGCAGCCGCCGGGCGCAAGAGACCCAGTACTTC | CASSRRAQETQYF
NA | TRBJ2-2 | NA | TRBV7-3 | TGTGCCAGCAGGGAAGGGACATCTACCGGGGAGCTGTTTTTT | CASREGTSTGELFF
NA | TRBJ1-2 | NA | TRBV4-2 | TGTGCCAGCAGCCTCGACGGGTCGGCCTATGGCTACACCTTC | CASSLDGSAYGYTF
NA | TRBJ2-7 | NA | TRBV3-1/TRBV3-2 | TGTGCCAGCAGCCCCCTGGGCCACTACGAGCAGTACTTC | CASSPLGHYEQYF
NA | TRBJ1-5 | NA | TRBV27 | TGTGCCAGCAGTTTATGGGCAGGCGACTATAGCAATCAGCCCCAGCATTTT | CASSLWAGDYSNQPQHF
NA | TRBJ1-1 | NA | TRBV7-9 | TGTGCCAGCAGCTCTAGCGGGGGGACTGAAGCTTTCTTT | CASSSSGGTEAFF
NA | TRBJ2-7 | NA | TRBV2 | TGTGCCAGCAGTGTTACCTACGGCATCGAGCAGTACTTC | CASSVTYGIEQYF
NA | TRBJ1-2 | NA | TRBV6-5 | TGTGCCAGCAGTTACCGGTCAGGGCAGGTCCCCTATGGCTACACCTTC | CASSYRSGQVPYGYTF
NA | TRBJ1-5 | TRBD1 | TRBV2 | TGTGCCAGCAGCCTACAGGGGCTGAGCAATCAGCCCCAGCATTTT | CASSLQGLSNQPQHF
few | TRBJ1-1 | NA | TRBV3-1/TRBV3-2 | TGTGCCGCCGGGAGGGGTAGGGCTGAAGCTTTCTTT | CAAGRGRAEAFF
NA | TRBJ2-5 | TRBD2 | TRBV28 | TGTGCCAGCAGTTTGACTAGCGGGATGGGAGGAGAGACCCAGTACTTC | CASSLTSGMGGETQYF
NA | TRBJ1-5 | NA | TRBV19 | TGTGCCAGTAGTATAACCTTGGGCAATCAGCCCCAGCATTTT | CASSITLGNQPQHF
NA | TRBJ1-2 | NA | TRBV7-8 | TGTGCCAGCAGCTCTCAGGGTAATAGCTATGGCTACACCTTC | CASSSQGNSYGYTF
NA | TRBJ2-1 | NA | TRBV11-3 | TGTGCCAGCAGCTCACAGGTTCTACCCTACAATGAGCAGTTCTTC | CASSSQVLPYNEQFF
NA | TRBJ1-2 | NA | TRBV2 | TGTGCCAGCAGCCGGCGGCAGACCTATGGCTACACCTTC | CASSRRQTYGYTF
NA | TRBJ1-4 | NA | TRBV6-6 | TGTGCCAGCAAAGCGATTAGGGGGAATGAAAAACTGTTTTTT | CASKAIRGNEKLFF
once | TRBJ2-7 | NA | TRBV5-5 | TGTGCCAGCAGCCGATCCGGGCCGGAAGAGTACTTC | CASSRSGPEEYF
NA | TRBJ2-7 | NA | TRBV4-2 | TGTGCCAGCAGCCAAGAAGCGGGCGGACGGGGGGAGCAGTACTTC | CASSQEAGGRGEQYF
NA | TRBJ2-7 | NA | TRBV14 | TGTGCCAGCAGCCAAGATTTACTCTCCGAGCAGTACTTC | CASSQDLLSEQYF
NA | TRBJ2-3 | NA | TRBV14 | TGTGCCAGCAGCCCCCGACAAGCAACAGATACGCAGTATTTT | CASSPRQATDTQYF
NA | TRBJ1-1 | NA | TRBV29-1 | TGCAGCGTTAGGCAGGCGCAAAACACTGAAGCTTTCTTT | CSVRQAQNTEAFF
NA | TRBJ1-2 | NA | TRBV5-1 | TGCGCCAGCACCTCCGTTAGGGGCCGAACTTTATATGGCTACACCTTC | CASTSVRGRTLYGYTF
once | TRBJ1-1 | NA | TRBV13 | TGTGCCAGCAGCTTAGACACTGAAGCTTTCTTT | CASSLDTEAFF
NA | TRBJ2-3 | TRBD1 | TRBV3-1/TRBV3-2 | TGTGCCAGCAGCCGGCGGACAGGTCGCTTGGGAGATACGCAGTATTTT | CASSRRTGRLGDTQYF
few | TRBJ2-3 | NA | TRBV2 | TGTGCCAGCAGTGTAGGCCCTCCTGGCACAGATACGCAGTATTTT | CASSVGPPGTDTQYF
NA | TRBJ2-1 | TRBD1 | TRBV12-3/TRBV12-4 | TGTGCCAGCAGTCTAGACAGGGCCAATGAGCAGTTCTTC | CASSLDRANEQFF
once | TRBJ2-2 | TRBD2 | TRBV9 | TGTGCCAGCAGCGGGAGCGGGAGTGGGCCCGCCGGGGAGCTGTTTTTT | CASSGSGSGPAGELFF
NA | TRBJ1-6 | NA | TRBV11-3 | TGTGCCAGCAGCTTAGATAGGGATTCACCCCTCCACTTT | CASSLDRDSPLHF
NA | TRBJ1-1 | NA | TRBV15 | TGTGCCACCGGAAGAAGAGGGGACACTGAAGCTTTCTTT | CATGRRGDTEAFF
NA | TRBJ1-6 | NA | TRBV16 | TGTGCCAGCAGCCGGGACCGAGCCAATAATTCACCCCTCCACTTT | CASSRDRANNSPLHF
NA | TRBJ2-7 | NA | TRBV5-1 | TGCGCCAGCAGCTCTAAGACTGACTACGAGCAGTACTTC | CASSSKTDYEQYF
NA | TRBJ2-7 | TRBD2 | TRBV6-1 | TGTGCCAGCAGTGAACCGGGACTAGGTTTACACGAGCAGTACTTC | CASSEPGLGLHEQYF
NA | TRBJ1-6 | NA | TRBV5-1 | TGCGCCAGCAGCAAGGACACTCTTGGAAATTCACCCCTCCACTTT | CASSKDTLGNSPLHF
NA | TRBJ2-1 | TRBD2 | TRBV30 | TGTGCCTGGAAATTAGCGGGAGGAAGGGAGCAGTTCTTC | CAWKLAGGREQFF